The 3 T cell receptor beta chains below were found in one sample sequenced in a study of molecular identifiers for immune sequencing clone quantification. Via MiXCR, TCRdb re-called the PCR reads, giving one row per CDR3 protein. The sample shows about 320,000 distinct CDR3 sequences, about a fifth of them seen only once. The sequenced material came from naive CD8+ T cells from blood, with Jurkat cell RNA spiked in. The subset: FACS-sorted CD8+CD4-CCR7+CD45RA+ naive T cells. The receptor set was obtained from a human donor in good health. Some libraries in this study had Jurkat cell RNA spiked in.

This clonotype was seen repeatedly, ten times or more. This rearrangement joins TRBV6-4 to TRBJ2-5; the D is unclear. Between the trimmed V and J ends, which lost 2 bases and 1 base, there was a span of 11 bases. The CDR3 length is 15 residues. The V gene's germline CDR1 is MRHNA and CDR2 SNTAGT. CDR3 DNA: TGTGCCAGCAGTGACAGACCGGGTCCCCAAGAGACCCAGTACTTC. Its translation is CASSDRPGPQETQYF.

Worth noting for this clonotype: Just one base apart from a much larger clone, this may be a read error. The J gene is TRBJ1-5, the V gene TRBV4-1; maybe TRBD1 (5 bases). In germline, CDR1 is MGHRA, CDR2 YSYEKL. The V and J ends lost 4 bases and 10 bases respectively, with 17 bases between them. This CDR3 spans 14 amino acids. The CDR3 protein is CASSLAEGSGPQHF. The CDR3 bases are TGCGCCAGCAGCCTAGCCGAGGGGAGTGGACCCCAGCATTTT.

Written as DNA, the CDR3 is TGCGCCAGCAGCCAGCAAAGACAGGGCGGAGAGACCCAGTACTTC. This encodes CASSQQRQGGETQYF. V usage is TRBV4-3 and J usage is TRBJ2-5; 7 positions match TRBD1. V lost 3 bases to trimming and J lost 4 bases; unmatched junction nucleotides: 8. The CDR3 covers 15 residues. Germline lookup yields CDR1 LGHNA and CDR2 YSLEER.